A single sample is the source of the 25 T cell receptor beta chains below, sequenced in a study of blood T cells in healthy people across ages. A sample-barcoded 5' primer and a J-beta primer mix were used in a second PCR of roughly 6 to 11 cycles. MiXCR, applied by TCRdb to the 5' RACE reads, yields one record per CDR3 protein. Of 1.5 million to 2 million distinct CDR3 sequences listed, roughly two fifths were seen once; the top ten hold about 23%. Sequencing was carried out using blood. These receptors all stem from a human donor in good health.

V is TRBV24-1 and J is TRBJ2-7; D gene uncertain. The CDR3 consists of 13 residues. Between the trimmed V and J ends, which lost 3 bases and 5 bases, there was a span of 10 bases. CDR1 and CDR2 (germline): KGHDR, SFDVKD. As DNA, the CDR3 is TGTGCCACCAGTGATCCCTATCTTAACGAGCAGTACTTC. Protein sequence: CATSDPYLNEQYF.

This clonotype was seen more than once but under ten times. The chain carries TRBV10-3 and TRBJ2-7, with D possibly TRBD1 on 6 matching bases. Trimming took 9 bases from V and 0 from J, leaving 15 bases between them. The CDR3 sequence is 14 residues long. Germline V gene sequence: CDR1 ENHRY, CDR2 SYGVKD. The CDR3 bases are TGTGCCATGGCCGATCAGGGGAGCTCCTACGAGCAGTACTTC. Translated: CAMADQGSSYEQYF.

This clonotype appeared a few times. CDR3 loop: CATSRALRADQETQYF. The CDR3 DNA reads TGTGCCACCAGCAGAGCATTAAGGGCGGACCAAGAGACCCAGTACTTC. This sequence joins TRBV15 and TRBJ2-5; D is unresolved. The length of the CDR3 is 16 residues. V lost 1 base to trimming and J lost 0 bases, with 12 bases between them. The V gene's germline CDR1 is LNHNV and CDR2 YYDKDF (reference sequence).

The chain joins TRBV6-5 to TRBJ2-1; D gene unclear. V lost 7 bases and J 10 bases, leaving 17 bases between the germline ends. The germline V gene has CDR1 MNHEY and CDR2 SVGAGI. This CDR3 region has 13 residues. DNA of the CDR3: TGTGCCAGCACATTTGGCAGGACCTACGAGCAGTTCTTC. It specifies CASTFGRTYEQFF.

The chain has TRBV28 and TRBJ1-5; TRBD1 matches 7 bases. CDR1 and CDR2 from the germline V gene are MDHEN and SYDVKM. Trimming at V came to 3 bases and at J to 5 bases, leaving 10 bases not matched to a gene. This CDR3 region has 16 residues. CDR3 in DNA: TGTGCCAGCAGTTTCCTCCGGCAGGGGGGGGATCAGCCCCAGCATTTT. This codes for CASSFLRQGGDQPQHF.

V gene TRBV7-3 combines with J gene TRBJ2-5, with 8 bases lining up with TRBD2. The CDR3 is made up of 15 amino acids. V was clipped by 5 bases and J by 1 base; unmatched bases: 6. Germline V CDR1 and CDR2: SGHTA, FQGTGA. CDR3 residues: CASSQSGGPQETQYF. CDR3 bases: TGTGCCAGCAGCCAAAGCGGGGGTCCCCAAGAGACCCAGTACTTC.

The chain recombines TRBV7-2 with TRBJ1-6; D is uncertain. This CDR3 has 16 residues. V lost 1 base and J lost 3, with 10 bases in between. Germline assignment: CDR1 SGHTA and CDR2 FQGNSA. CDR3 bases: TGTGCCAGCAGCTTAGAACAGTTCAACTATAATTCACCCCTCCACTTT. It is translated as CASSLEQFNYNSPLHF.

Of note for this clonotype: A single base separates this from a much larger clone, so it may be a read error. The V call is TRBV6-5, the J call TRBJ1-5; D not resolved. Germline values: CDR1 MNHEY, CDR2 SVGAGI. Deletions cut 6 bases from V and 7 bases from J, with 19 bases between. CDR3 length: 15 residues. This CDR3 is CASSPCVSDHQPQHF. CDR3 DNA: TGTGCCAGCAGCCCTTGCGTTAGTGACCACCAGCCCCAGCATTTT.

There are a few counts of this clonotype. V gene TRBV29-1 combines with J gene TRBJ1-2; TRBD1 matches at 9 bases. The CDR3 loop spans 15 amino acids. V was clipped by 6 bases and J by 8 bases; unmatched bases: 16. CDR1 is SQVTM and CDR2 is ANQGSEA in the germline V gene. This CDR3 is CSVPGTGSVLRGYTF. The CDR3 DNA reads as TGCAGCGTCCCCGGGACAGGGAGTGTCCTACGAGGCTACACCTTC.

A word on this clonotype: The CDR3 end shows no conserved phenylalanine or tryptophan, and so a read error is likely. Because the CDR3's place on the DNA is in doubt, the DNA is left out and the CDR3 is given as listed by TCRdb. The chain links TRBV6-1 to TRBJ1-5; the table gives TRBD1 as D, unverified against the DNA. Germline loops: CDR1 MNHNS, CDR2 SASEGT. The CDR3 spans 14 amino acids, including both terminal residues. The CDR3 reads CASSEGDDYQPRHS.

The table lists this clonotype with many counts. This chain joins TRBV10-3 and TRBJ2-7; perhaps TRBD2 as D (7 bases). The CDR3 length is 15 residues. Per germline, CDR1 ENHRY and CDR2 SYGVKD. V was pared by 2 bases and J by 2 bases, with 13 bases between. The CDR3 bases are TGTGCCATCAGTGAGAGTACAGGGACTACCTACGAGCAGTACTTC. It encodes CAISESTGTTYEQYF.

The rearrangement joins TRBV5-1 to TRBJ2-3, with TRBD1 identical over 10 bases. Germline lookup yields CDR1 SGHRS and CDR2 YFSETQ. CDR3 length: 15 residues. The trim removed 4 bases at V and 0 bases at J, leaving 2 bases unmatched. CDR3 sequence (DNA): TGCGCCAGCAGCGGGGACAGGGGAAGCACAGATACGCAGTATTTT. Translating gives CASSGDRGSTDTQYF.

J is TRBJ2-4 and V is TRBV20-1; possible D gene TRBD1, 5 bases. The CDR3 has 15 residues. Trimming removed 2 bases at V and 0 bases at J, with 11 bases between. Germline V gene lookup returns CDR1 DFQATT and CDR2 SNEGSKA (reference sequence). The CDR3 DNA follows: TGCAGTGCTAGATCAGACAGTCTAGCCAAAAACATTCAGTACTTC. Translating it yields CSARSDSLAKNIQYF.

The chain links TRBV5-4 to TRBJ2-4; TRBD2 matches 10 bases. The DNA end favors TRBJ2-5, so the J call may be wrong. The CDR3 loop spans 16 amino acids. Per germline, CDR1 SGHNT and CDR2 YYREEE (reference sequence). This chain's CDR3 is CASSSLAGALQETQYF. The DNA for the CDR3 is TGTGCCAGCAGCTCCCTAGCGGGGGCCCTCCAAGAGACCCAGTACTTC.

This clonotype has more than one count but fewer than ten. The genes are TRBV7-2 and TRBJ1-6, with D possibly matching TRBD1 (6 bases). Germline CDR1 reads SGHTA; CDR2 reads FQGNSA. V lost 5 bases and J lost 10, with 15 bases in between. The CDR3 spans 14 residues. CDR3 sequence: CASSPRGLGSPLHF. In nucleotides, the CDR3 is TGTGCCAGCAGCCCCCGGGGGCTAGGGTCACCCCTCCACTTT.

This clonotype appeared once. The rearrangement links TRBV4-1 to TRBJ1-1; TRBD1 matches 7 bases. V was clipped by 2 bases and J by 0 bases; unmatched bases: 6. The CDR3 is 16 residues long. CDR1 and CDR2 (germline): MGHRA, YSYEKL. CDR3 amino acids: CASSQRRGNMNTEAFF. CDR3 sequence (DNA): TGCGCCAGCAGCCAACGCAGGGGGAACATGAACACTGAAGCTTTCTTT.

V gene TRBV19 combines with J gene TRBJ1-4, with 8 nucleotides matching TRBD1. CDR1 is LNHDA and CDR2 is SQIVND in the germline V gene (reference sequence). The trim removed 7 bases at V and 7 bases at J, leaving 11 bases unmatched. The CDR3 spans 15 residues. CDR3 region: CASTQGQADPEKLFF. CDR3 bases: TGTGCCAGTACCCAGGGACAGGCGGACCCTGAAAAACTGTTTTTT.

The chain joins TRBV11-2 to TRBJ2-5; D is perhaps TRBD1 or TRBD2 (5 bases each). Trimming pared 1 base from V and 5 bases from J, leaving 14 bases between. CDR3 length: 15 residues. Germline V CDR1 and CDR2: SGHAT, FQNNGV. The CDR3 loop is CASSLARGPIETQYF. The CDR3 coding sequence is TGTGCCAGCAGCTTAGCCCGGGGACCGATCGAGACCCAGTACTTC.

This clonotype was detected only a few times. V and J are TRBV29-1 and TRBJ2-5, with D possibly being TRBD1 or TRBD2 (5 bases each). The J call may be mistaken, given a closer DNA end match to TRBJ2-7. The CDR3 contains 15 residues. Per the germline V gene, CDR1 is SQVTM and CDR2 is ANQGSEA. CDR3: CSVEPLGVGEDEQYF. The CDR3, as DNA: TGCAGCGTTGAACCTTTGGGGGTCGGCGAGGACGAGCAGTACTTC.

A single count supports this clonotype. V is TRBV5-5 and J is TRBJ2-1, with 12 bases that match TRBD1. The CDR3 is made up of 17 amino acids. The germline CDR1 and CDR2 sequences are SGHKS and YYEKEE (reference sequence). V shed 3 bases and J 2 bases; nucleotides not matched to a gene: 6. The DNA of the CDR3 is TGTGCCAGCAGCTCCGGGACAGGGGGCTTCCCCTACAATGAGCAGTTCTTC. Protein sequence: CASSSGTGGFPYNEQFF. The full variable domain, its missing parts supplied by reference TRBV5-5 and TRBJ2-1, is DAGVTQSPTHLIKTRGQQVTLRCSPISGHKSVSWYQQVLGQGPQFIFQYYEKEERGRGNFPDRFSARQFPNYSSELNVNALLLGDSALYLCASSSGTGGFPYNEQFFGPGTRLTVL.

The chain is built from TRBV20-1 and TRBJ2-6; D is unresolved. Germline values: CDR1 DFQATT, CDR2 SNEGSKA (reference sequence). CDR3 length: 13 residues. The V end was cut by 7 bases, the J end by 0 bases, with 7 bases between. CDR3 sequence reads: CSGQSSGANVLTF. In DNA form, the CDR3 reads TGCAGTGGGCAGTCCTCTGGGGCCAACGTCCTGACTTTC.

DNA of the CDR3: TGTGCCAGCAGGCTTTTCGGCGGACCGAGACTCCAAGAGACCCAGTACTTC. Amino acids: CASRLFGGPRLQETQYF. This chain links TRBV5-6 with TRBJ2-5; D is ambiguous. Trimming removed 5 bases at V and 1 base at J, with 21 bases between. The CDR3 consists of 17 residues. Germline V CDR1 and CDR2: SGHDT, YYEEEE.

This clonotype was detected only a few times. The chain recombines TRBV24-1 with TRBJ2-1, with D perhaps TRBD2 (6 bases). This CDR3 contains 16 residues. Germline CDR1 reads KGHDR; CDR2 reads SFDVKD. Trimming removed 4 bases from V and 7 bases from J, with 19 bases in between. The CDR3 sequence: CATSDPGGEDGNEQFF. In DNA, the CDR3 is TGTGCCACCAGTGACCCCGGCGGGGAGGATGGAAATGAGCAGTTCTTC.

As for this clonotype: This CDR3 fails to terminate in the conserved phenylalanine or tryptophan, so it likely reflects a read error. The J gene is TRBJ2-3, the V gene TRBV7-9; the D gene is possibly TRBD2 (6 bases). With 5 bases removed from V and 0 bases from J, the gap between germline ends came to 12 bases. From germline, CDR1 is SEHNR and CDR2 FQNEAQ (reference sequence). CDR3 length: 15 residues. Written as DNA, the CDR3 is TGTGCCAGCAGCCCTCGGGGGACCAGCACAGATACGCAGTATGTT. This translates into CASSPRGTSTDTQYV.

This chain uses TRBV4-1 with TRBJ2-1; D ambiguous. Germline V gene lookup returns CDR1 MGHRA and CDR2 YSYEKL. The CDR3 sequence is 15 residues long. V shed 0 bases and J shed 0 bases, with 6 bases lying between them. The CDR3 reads CASSQEWSSYNEQFF. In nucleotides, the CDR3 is TGCGCCAGCAGCCAAGAATGGTCCTCCTACAATGAGCAGTTCTTC.